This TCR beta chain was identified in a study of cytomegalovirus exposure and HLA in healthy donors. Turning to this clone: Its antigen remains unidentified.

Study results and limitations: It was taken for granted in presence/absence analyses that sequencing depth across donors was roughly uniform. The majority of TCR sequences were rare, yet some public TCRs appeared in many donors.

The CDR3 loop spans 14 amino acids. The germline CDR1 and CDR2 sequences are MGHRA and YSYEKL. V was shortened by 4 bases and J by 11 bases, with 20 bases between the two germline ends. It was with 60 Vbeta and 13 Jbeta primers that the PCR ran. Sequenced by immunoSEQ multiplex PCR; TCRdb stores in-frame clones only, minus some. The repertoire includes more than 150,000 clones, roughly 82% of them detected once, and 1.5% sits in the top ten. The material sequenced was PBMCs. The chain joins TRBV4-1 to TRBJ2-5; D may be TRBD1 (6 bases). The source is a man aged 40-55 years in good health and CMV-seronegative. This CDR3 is CASSRGEGTREQYF. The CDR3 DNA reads TGCGCCAGCAGCCGAGGAGAGGGGACAAGGGAGCAGTACTTC.